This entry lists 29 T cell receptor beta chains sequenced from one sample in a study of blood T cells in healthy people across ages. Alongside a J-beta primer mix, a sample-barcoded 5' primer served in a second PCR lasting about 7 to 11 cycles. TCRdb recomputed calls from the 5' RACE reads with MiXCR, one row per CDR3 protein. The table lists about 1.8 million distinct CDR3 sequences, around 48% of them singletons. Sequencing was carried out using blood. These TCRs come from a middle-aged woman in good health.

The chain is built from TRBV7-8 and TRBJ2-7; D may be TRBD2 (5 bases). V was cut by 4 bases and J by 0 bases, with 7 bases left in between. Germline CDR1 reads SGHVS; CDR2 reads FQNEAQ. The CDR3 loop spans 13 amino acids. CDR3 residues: CASSWLASYEQYF. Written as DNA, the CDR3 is TGTGCCAGCAGCTGGCTAGCCTCCTACGAGCAGTACTTC.

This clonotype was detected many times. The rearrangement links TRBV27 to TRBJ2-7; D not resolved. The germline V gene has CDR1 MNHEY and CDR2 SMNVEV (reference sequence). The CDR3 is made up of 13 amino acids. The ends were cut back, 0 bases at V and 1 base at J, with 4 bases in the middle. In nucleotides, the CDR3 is TGTGCCAGCAGTTTATCGGGTTCCTACGAGCAGTACTTC. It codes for CASSLSGSYEQYF.

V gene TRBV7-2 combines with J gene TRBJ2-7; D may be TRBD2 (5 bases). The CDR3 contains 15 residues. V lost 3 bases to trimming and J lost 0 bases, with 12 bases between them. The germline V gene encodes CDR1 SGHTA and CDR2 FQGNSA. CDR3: CASSFEGAPSYEQYF. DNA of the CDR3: TGTGCCAGCAGCTTCGAGGGAGCCCCCTCCTACGAGCAGTACTTC.

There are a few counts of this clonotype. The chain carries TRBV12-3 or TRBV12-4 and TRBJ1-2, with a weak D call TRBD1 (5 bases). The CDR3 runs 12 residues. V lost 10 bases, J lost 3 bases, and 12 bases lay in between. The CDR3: CATLEGHYGYTF. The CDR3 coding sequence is TGTGCCACCCTAGAGGGGCACTATGGCTACACCTTC.

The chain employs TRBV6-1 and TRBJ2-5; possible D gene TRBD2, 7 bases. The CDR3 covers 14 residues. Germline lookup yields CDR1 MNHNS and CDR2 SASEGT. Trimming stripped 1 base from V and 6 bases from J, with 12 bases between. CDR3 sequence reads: CASSEVGGGKTQYF. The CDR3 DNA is TGTGCCAGCAGTGAAGTAGGGGGAGGGAAGACCCAGTACTTC.

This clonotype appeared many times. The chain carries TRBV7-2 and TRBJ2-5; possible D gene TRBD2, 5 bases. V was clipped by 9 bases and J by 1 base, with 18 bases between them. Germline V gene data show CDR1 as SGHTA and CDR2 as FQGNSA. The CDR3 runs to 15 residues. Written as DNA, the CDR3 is TGTGCCAGTAAACTCCGGGGTTCTCCCCAAGAGACCCAGTACTTC. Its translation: CASKLRGSPQETQYF.

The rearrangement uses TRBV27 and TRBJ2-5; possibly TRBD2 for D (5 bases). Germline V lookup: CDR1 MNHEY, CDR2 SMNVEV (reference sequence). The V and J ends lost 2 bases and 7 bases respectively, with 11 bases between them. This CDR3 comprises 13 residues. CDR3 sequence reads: CASSLEVGGTQYF. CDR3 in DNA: TGTGCCAGCAGTTTAGAGGTCGGAGGGACCCAGTACTTC.

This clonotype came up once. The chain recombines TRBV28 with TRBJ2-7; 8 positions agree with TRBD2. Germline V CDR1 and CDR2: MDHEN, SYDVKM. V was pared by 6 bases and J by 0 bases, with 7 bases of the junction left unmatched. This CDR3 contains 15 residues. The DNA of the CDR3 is TGTGCCAGCAGACCAGCGGGGGCCCGCTCCTACGAGCAGTACTTC. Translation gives CASRPAGARSYEQYF.

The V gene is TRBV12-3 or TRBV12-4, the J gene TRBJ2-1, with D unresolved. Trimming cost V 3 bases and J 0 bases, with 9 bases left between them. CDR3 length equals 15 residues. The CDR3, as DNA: TGTGCCAGCAGTTTTGGCAGAACCTCCTACAATGAGCAGTTCTTC. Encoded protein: CASSFGRTSYNEQFF.

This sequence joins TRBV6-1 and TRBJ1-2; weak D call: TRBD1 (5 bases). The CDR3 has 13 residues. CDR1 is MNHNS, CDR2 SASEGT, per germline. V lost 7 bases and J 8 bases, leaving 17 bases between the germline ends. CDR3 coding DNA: TGTGCCAGCACCGAAGGGGCCGTCAGAGGCTACACCTTC. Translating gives CASTEGAVRGYTF.

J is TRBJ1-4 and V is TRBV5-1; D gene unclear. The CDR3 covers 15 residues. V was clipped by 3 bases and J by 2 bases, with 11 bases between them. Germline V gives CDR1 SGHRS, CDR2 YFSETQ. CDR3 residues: CASSSMRGTNEKLFF. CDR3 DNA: TGCGCCAGCAGCTCGATGAGAGGGACTAATGAAAAACTGTTTTTT.

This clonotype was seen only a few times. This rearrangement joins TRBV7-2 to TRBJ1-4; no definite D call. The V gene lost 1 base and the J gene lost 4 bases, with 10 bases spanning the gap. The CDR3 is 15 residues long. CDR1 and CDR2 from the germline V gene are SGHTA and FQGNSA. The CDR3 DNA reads TGTGCCAGCAGCTTAGGGAGGAACAATAATGAAAAACTGTTTTTT. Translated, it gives CASSLGRNNNEKLFF.

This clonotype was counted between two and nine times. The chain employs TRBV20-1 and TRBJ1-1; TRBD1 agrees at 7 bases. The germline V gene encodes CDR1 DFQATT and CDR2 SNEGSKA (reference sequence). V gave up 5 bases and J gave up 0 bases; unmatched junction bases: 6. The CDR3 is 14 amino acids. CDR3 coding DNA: TGCAGTGCTCGTGACAGGGTCATGAACACTGAAGCTTTCTTT. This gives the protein CSARDRVMNTEAFF.

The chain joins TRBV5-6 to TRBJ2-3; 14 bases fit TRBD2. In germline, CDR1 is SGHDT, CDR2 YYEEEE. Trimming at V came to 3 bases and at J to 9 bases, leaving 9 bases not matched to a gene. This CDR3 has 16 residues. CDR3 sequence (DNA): TGTGCCAGCAGCTGGCCGGGACTAGCGGGGGATTCGACGCAGTATTTT. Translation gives CASSWPGLAGDSTQYF. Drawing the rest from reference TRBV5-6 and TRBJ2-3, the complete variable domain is DAGVTQSPTHLIKTRGQQVTLRCSPKSGHDTVSWYQQALGQGPQFIFQYYEEEERQRGNFPDRFSGHQFPNYSSELNVNALLLGDSALYLCASSWPGLAGDSTQYFGPGTRLTVL.

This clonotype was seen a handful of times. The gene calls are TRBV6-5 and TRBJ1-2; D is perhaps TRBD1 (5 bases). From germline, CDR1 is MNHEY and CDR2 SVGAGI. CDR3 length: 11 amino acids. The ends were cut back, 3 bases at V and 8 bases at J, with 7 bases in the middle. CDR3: CASSYWGGYTF. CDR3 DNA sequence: TGTGCCAGCAGTTATTGGGGGGGCTACACCTTC.

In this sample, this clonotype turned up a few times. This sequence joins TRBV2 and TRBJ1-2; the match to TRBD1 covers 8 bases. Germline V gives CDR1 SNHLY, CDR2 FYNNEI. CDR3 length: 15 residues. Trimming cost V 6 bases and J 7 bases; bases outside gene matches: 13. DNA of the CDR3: TGTGCCAGCAGCGAGGACAGGGACCGAGGCGGTGGCTACACCTTC. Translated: CASSEDRDRGGGYTF.

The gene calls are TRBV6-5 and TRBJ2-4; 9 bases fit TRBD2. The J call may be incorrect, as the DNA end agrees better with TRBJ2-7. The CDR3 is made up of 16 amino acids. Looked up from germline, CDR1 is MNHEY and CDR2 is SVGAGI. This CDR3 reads CASSYSLAGEGYEQYF. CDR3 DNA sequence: TGTGCCAGCAGTTACTCGTTAGCGGGGGAGGGGTACGAGCAGTACTTC.

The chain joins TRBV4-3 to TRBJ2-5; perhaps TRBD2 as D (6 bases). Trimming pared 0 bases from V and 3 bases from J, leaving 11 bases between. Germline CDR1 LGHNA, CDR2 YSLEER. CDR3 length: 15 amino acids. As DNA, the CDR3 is TGCGCCAGCAGCCAAGATCTTCGCGGGGAAGAGACCCAGTACTTC. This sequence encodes CASSQDLRGEETQYF.

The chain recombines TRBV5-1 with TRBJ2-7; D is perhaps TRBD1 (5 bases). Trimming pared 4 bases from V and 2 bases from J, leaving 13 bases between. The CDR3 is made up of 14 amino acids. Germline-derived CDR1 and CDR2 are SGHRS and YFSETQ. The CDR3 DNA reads TGCGCCAGCAGCGGACAAGTGCGACCCTACGAGCAGTACTTC. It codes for CASSGQVRPYEQYF.

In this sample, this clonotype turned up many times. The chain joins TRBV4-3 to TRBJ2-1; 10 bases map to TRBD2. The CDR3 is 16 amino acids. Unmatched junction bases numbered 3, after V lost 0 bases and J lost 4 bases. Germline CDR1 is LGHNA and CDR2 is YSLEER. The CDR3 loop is CASSQDLAGVYNEQFF. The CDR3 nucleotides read TGCGCCAGCAGCCAAGACCTAGCGGGGGTGTACAATGAGCAGTTCTTC.

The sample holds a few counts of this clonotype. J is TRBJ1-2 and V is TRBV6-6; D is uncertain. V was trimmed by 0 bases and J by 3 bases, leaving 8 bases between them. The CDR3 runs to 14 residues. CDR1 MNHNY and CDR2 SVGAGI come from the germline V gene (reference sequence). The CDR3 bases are TGTGCCAGCAGTTACTCGACGGAGGACTATGGCTACACCTTC. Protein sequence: CASSYSTEDYGYTF.

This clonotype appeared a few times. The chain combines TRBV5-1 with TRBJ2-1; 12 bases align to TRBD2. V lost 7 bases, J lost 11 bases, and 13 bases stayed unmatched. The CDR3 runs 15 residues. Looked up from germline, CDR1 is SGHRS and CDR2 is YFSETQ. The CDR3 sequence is CASSPRLAGATQQFF. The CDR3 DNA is TGCGCCAGCTCCCCCCGACTAGCGGGGGCCACCCAGCAGTTCTTC.

The CDR3 DNA sequence: TGTGCCAGCAGCCAAGATCGGGCGCCGGCTAATGAAAAACTGTTTTTT. This sequence encodes CASSQDRAPANEKLFF. The chain is built from TRBV3-1 and TRBJ1-4; D call uncertain. The CDR3 totals 16 residues. Germline V gene lookup returns CDR1 LGHDT and CDR2 YNNKEL (reference sequence). V lost 0 bases to trimming and J lost 3 bases, with 11 bases between them.

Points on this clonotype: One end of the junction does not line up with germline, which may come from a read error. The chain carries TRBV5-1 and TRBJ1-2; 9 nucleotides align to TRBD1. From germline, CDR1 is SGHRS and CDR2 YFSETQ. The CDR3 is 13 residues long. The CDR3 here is CASSPQGASGCTF. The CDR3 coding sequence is TGCGCCAGCAGCCCACAGGGGGCAAGTGGCTGCACCTTC.

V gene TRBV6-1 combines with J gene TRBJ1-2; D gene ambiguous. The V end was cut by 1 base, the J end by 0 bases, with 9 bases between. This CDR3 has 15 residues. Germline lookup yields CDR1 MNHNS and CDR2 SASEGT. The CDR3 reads CASSEGRTSNYGYTF. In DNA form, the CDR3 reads TGTGCCAGCAGTGAAGGGAGGACCTCTAACTATGGCTACACCTTC.

The CDR3 nucleotides read TGCAGTGCTAGACTTCCAGGCCCATATTCACCCCTCCACTTT. Translating gives CSARLPGPYSPLHF. The J gene is TRBJ1-6, the V gene TRBV20-1; D gene uncertain. This CDR3 has 14 residues. Between the trimmed V and J ends, which lost 2 bases and 8 bases, there was a span of 13 bases. The germline V gene has CDR1 DFQATT and CDR2 SNEGSKA (reference sequence).

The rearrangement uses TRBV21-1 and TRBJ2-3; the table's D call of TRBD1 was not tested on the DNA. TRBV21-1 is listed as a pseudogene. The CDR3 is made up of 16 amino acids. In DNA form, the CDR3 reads TGTGCCAGCAGCAATCTTGACAGGGGGAATACAGATACGCAGTATTTT. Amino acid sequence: CASSNLDRGNTDTQYF.

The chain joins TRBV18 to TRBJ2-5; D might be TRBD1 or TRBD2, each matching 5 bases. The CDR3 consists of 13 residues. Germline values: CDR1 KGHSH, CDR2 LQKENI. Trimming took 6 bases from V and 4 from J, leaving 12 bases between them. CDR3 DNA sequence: TGTGCCAGCTCGAACAAGAGGGGAGAGACCCAGTACTTC. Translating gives CASSNKRGETQYF.

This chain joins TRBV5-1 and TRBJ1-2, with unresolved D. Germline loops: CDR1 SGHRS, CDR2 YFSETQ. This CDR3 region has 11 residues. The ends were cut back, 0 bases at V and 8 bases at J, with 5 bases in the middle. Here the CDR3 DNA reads TGCGCCAGCAGCTTGGGAAAGGGCTACACCTTC. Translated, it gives CASSLGKGYTF.